This entry features one T cell receptor beta chain sequence. Its antigen is still unknown. No much larger clonotype is one base removed from it; base qualities were not supplied. The time point label for this specimen denotes: baseline before first vaccination. Vaccinee samples were obtained from the UK trials COV001 and COV002, which included a single-blind randomized controlled phase 2/3 trial of AZD1222 (ChAdOx1 nCoV-19) in healthy adults. Trial participant PBMC samples were collected at day 0 and day 28 after the second dose for TCRbeta chain sequencing. The CDR3 regions of human TCRbeta chains were subjected to immunosequencing. In the original analysis: Repertoire TCRs were checked for matches against a reference library of SARS-CoV-2-specific TCRs that had been generated using the MIRA antigen-specificity platform. Breadth was defined as the fraction of unique TCRs that were SARS-CoV-2-associated, and depth was defined as the fraction of total T cells that were SARS-CoV-2-associated. Using the MIRA data, each spike-specific TCR was mapped to the spike region that the TCR reacts to and placed in a CD4 or CD8 class. Log10-transformed breadth and depth values were compared by one-way ANOVA with Sidak's multiple comparisons tests. TCRdb stores this immuneACCESS table with in-frame sequences only. Part of the clones is absent; in the studies checked, under half of the shortfall reflects unresolved V genes, and no reason is known for the rest. The DNA was the basis for D and trimming; V, J and clone size are from that table. A total of approximately 94,000 clones appear in this sample, roughly 90% of them only once. About 1.8% of the sample lies in the top ten.

This sample was included in a study of T cell responses to AZD1222 COVID-19 vaccine (dated by TCRdb to about 2021). Regarding the research as a whole: AZD1222 recipients with second doses at about 4 weeks or about 12 weeks were pooled, because spike-specific TCR depth and breadth did not differ between schedules. A total of 233 trial participants underwent TCR sequencing, of whom 200 to 220 received two doses of AZD1222 and about 26 received two doses of the MenACWY control vaccine. Enrollment into the trials was organized by age into subgroups of 18-55, 56-69 and 70-plus years, and those subgroups contained around 150, 28 and 57 TCR-sequenced participants, respectively. What the study reported, not specific to this receptor: A significant rise in spike-specific TCR breadth and depth was observed after two AZD1222 doses relative to day 0 and relative to MenACWY recipients. In the small 56-69-year group, the increase in depth fell short of significance, most likely because of low power. Epitopes outside the regions mutated in the B.1.351 and B.1.1.7 variants were reportedly recognized by nearly half of the unique spike-specific TCRs. Participants were mostly white British and included more females than males, and it was suggested by the authors that clonal diversity may have been underestimated. Because no samples from the day 14 peak response were available, repertoires could be characterized only after the peak T cell response. Conclusions about previously exposed vaccinees are limited because only six or seven AZD1222 recipients were SARS-CoV-2 seropositive at baseline. The vaccine-associated CD4 TCRs covered the entire spike protein, and the dominant responses fell in regions 160-218 and 743-854.

Including cysteine and phenylalanine, the CDR3 has 15 amino acids. This entry keeps only the CDR3 DNA: 45 bases, framed from base 1. V is cut back by 5 bases and J by 3 bases, with 9 bases in the junction unmatched. Per the germline V gene, SGHTA is the CDR1 and FQGTGA is the CDR2. The TCR sequence derives from an adult in good health. Source: peripheral blood, taken on day 0 of AZD1222 vaccination. The chain is made from TRBV7-3 and TRBJ1-1, with TRBD1 matching 7 junction bases. The CDR3 region: CASSKGSGGDTEAFF. The DNA sequence follows: TGTGCCAGCAGCAAAGGTTCAGGGGGGGACACTGAAGCTTTCTTT. The entire variable domain, with the stretches around the CDR3 drawn from the reference TRBV7-3 and TRBJ1-1 proteins, is GAGVSQTPSNKVTEKGKYVELRCDPISGHTALYWYRQSLGQGPEFLIYFQGTGAADDSGLPNDRFFAVRPEGSVSTLKIQRTERGDSAVYLCASSKGSGGDTEAFFGQGTRLTVV.